The entry below gives a single TCR beta chain sequence along with its context. As yet, its antigen is unknown. This sample was taken from a study of response to subunit inactivated influenza vaccine. TCRdb re-derived calls from the RT-PCR reads in MiXCR, one entry per CDR3 protein. Of around 320,000 distinct CDR3 sequences listed, about 20% are singletons. General study results and limits: After each seasonal influenza vaccination, few new T cells are recruited, the authors suggested.

V dropped 3 bases and J dropped 5 bases, with 11 bases sitting between them. The CDR3 length is 14 residues. Sequenced material: PBMCs from blood, taken approximately 20 months after vaccination. The receptor was isolated from a man aged 45-69 years who received an inactivated influenza vaccine. This rearrangement joins TRBV12-3 or TRBV12-4 to TRBJ1-5; D unresolved. This CDR3 reads CASSFAGFDQPQHF. The DNA of the CDR3 is TGTGCCAGCAGTTTCGCGGGCTTCGATCAGCCCCAGCATTTT.